This T cell receptor beta chain was obtained from a study of siplizumab effects on memory and regulatory T cells. Findings and limits, study-wide: Naive T cells appeared more varied than memory cells and looked like key alloresponse contributors. Tregs proliferating in siplizumab cultures lacked confirmation of their suppressive function.

Concerning this clone: Its antigen is unknown.

This CDR3 comprises 16 residues. The germline V gene encodes CDR1 SGHRS and CDR2 YFSETQ. The germline V and J ends were trimmed by 2 bases and 0 bases, with 11 bases remaining between them. The repertoire was sequenced with immunoSEQ multiplex PCR; TCRdb's copy has only in-frame clones and lacks some. The sample records about 100,000 clones, roughly 93% being singletons. Material for sequencing was non-Treg CD4+ T cells sorted from blood. The rearrangement links TRBV5-1 to TRBJ1-4; D gene ambiguous. This clonotype was sampled from a human donor in good health. The CDR3 DNA reads as TGCGCCAGCAGCTTTTTAGGCCCCACAACTAATGAAAAACTGTTTTTT. Its translation: CASSFLGPTTNEKLFF.